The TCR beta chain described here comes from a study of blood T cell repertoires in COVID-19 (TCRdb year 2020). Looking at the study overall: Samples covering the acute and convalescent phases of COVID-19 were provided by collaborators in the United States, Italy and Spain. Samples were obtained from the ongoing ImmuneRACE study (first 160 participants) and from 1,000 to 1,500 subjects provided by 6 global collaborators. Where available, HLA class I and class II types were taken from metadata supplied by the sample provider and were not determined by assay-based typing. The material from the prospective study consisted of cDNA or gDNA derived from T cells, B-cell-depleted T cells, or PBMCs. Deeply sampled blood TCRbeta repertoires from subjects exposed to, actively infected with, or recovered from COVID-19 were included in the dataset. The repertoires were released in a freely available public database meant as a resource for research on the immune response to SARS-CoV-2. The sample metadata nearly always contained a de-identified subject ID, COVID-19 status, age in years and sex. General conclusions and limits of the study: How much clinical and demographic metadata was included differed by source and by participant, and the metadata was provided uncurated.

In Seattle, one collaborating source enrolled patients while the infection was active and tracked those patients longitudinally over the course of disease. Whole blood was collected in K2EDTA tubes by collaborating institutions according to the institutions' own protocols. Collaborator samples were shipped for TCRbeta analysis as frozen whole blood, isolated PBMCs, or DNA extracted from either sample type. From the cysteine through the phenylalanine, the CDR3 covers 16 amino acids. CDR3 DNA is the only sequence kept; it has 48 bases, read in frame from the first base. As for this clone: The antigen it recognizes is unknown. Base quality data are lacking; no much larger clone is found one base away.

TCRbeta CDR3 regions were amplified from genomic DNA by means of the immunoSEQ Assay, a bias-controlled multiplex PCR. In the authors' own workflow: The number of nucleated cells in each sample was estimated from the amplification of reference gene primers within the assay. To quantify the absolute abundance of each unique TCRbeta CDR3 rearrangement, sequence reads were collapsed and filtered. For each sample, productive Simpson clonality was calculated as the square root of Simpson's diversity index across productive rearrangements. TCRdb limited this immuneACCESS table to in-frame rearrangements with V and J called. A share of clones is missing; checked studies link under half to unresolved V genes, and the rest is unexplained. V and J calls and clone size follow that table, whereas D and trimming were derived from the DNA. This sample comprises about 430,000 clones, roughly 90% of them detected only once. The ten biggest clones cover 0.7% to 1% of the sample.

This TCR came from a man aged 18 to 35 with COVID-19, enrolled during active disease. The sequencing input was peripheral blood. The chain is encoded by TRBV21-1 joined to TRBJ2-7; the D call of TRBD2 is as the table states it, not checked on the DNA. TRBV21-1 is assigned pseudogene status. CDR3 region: CASSRKTRRSASEQYF. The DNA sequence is TGTGCCAGCAGCCGGAAGACCCGGAGGTCTGCGAGTGAGCAGTACTTC.